The T cell receptor beta chain under discussion was sequenced for a study of control samples from healthy donors and cancer patients. The CDR3 length is 14 residues. V dropped 1 base and J dropped 4 bases, with 11 bases sitting between them. The germline V gene has CDR1 SGHKS and CDR2 YYEKEE (reference sequence). Generated by immunoSEQ multiplex PCR, the TCRdb table keeps only in-frame clones and is missing some. The table includes 150,000 to 200,000 clones, 80% to 95% detected once. The TCR was taken from a woman in her 30s in good health. The chain uses TRBV5-5 and TRBJ1-2; D not resolved. Sequencing input: blood. CDR3 region: CASSLSGGAYGYTF. As DNA, the CDR3 is TGTGCCAGCAGCTTGTCGGGCGGAGCCTATGGCTACACCTTC.